Included here is one T cell receptor (beta chain) sequence, with context. Its specificity is unknown. The data belong to a study of cytomegalovirus exposure and HLA in healthy donors. Study-level background: Among several hundred genotyped donors, about 80% fell in the Caucasian-associated ancestry cluster. Overall study findings and caveats: Links to common viral pathogens appeared, in a later analysis, for several of the most significant clusters. The authors listed 150 to 200 TCR beta chains as cytomegalovirus-associated. As was reported, the classifier diagnosed cytomegalovirus status with high specificity and sensitivity.

PCR primers comprised 60 Vbeta and 13 Jbeta primers. Profiled with immunoSEQ multiplex PCR; TCRdb holds only in-frame clones, not every one. The sample data list approximately 30,000 clones. Germline values: CDR1 SGHTS, CDR2 YDEGEE. This CDR3 is built from 13 residues. V was cut by 4 bases and J by 8 bases, with 15 bases left in between. Sequencing was carried out using PBMCs. The sequence was obtained from a woman aged 40 to 50 in good health and CMV-seropositive. The chain recombines TRBV5-8 with TRBJ1-2; D might be TRBD1 (6 bases). CDR3 nucleotides: TGTGCCAGCAGCCCGACAGGTTGGGGCGGCTACACCTTC. It is translated as CASSPTGWGGYTF.